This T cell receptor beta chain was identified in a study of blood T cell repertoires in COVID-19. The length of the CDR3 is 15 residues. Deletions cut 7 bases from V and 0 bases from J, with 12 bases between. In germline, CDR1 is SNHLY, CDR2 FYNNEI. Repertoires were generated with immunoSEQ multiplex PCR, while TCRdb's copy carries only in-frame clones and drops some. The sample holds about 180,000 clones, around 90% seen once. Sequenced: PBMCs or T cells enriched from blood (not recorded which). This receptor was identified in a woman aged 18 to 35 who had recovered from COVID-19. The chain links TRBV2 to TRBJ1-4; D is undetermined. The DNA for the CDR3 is TGTGCCAGCAACCACCCCACGGCAACTAATGAAAAACTGTTTTTT. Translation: CASNHPTATNEKLFF.